This record covers a single T cell receptor beta chain. The antigen remains unidentified. This specimen belongs to a study of blood T cells in healthy people across ages. V was cut by 0 bases and J by 7 bases, with 10 bases left in between. CDR1 MGHRA and CDR2 YSYEKL come from the germline V gene. The CDR3 is made up of 13 amino acids. Alongside a J-beta primer mix, a sample-barcoded 5' primer served in a second PCR lasting about 7 to 11 cycles. Each cDNA molecule was tagged by a template-switch adaptor that had 12 random nucleotides. Via MiXCR, TCRdb re-called the 5' RACE reads, giving one row per CDR3 protein. The data contain about 1.8 million distinct CDR3 sequences, around 50% of them singletons. Study-wide findings and caveats: The long-lived group displayed more naive CD4+ cells, plus higher diversity, than the aged donors did.

The chain has TRBV4-1 and TRBJ2-7; D not certain. This TCR derives from a woman in her 40s in good health. Sequencing was done on a sample of blood. For the CDR3, the DNA is TGCGCCAGCAGCCAAGAGACCACGGGTGAGCAGTACTTC. Protein sequence: CASSQETTGEQYF.